This T cell receptor beta chain is drawn from a study of tumor-infiltrating lymphocytes in localized non-small cell lung cancer. Study conclusions and caveats: Only some patients had TCR sequencing, depending on available tissue. No T-cell fraction difference was seen between IM1 and IM2 tumors.

The table came from immunoSEQ multiplex PCR; TCRdb's copy has only in-frame clones and leaves some out. In the table there are over 10,000 clones, roughly 78% of which are singletons. Germline loops: CDR1 GTSNPN, CDR2 SVGIG (reference sequence). This CDR3 comprises 18 residues. The V and J ends lost 2 bases and 1 base, in that order; junction bases with no gene match: 14. Notes on this clone: Its antigen is as yet unknown.

The sequence was collected from a human donor with non-small cell lung cancer. Sample: lung tumor tissue. The chain recombines TRBV30 with TRBJ1-5; 7 bases map to TRBD1. The CDR3 loop reads CAWSRWRQGPSSNQPQHF. CDR3 sequence (DNA): TGTGCCTGGAGTAGGTGGAGACAGGGACCCTCGAGCAATCAGCCCCAGCATTTT.